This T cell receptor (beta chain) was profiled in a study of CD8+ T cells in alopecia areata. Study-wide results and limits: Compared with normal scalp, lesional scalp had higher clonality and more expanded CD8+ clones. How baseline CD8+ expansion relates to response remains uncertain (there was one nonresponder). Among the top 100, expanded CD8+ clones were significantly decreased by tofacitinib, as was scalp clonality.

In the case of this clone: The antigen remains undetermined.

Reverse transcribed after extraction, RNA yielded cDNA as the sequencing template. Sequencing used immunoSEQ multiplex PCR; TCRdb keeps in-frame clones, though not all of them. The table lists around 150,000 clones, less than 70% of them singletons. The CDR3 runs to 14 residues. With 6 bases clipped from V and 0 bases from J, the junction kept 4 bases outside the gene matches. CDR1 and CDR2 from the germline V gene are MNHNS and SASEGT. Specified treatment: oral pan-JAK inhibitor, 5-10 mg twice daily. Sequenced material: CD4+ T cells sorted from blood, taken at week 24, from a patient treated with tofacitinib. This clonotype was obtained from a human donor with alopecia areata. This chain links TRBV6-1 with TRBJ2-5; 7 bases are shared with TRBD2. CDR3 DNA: TGTGCCAGCAGGGCCAGCGGGGACCAAGAGACCCAGTACTTC. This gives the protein CASRASGDQETQYF.